A selection of T cell receptor beta chains follows, all from one sample in a study of blood T cell repertoires in COVID-19. The repertoire was sequenced with immunoSEQ multiplex PCR; TCRdb's copy has only in-frame clones and lacks some. The data show fewer than 500,000 clones, 88% seen once. The sample was PBMCs or T cells enriched from blood (not recorded which). All receptors derive from a woman younger than 45 with acute COVID-19. Both conserved end residues are part of each CDR3. A D gene is named only where the DNA matches it firmly. Rows give clone size only sometimes, using once, few, many, or a class for an expanded clone.

>-|TRBV4-3|-|TRBJ1-5
CASSPSPTGNQPQHF
TGCGCCAGCAGCCCCAGCCCCACAGGCAATCAGCCCCAGCATTTT
>-|TRBV10-2|-|TRBJ1-1
CASSSQATEAFF
TGCGCCAGCAGCTCCCAGGCCACTGAAGCTTTCTTT
>-|TRBV18|-|TRBJ1-2
CASSLETAVNYGYTF
TGTGCCAGCTCACTGGAGACGGCCGTAAACTATGGCTACACCTTC
>-|TRBV9|TRBD1|TRBJ2-7
CASSPILGTGDSDEQYF
TGTGCCAGCAGCCCTATATTGGGGACAGGGGATAGTGACGAGCAGTACTTC
>-|TRBV7-9|-|TRBJ1-1
CASSGENTEAFF
TGTGCCAGCAGTGGAGAGAACACTGAAGCTTTCTTT
>few|TRBV19|-|TRBJ2-4
CASSITGPLAKNIQYF
TGTGCCAGTAGTATCACAGGCCCCTTGGCCAAAAACATTCAGTACTTC
>-|TRBV3-1/TRBV3-2|TRBD2|TRBJ2-2
CASSHSGGSAGELFF
TGTGCCAGCAGTCATAGCGGGGGATCGGCCGGGGAGCTGTTTTTT
>-|TRBV5-5|-|TRBJ2-7
CASSARQEYYEQYF
TGTGCCAGCAGCGCCAGACAGGAATACTACGAGCAGTACTTC
>-|TRBV18|TRBD2|TRBJ2-4
CASSGLAGQNIQYF
TGTGCCAGCTCGGGACTAGCGGGCCAAAACATTCAGTACTTC
>once|TRBV12-3/TRBV12-4|TRBD1|TRBJ1-5
CASRETGWQPQHF
TGTGCCAGCAGAGAGACAGGGTGGCAGCCCCAGCATTTT
>few|TRBV12-3/TRBV12-4|TRBD1|TRBJ1-4
CASRQGAKEKLFF
TGTGCCAGCAGACAGGGGGCGAAGGAAAAACTGTTTTTT
>-|TRBV29-1|-|TRBJ1-2
CSVGYGVRENYGYTF
TGCAGCGTTGGTTACGGAGTCCGGGAGAACTATGGCTACACCTTC
>-|TRBV19|TRBD1|TRBJ2-1
CASSIMVGRGISYNEQFF
TGTGCCAGTAGTATTATGGTAGGCAGGGGGATTTCCTACAATGAGCAGTTCTTC
>-|TRBV11-3|-|TRBJ2-3
CASSLRGTPSTDTQYF
TGTGCCAGCAGCCTAAGGGGAACCCCTAGCACAGATACGCAGTATTTT
>-|TRBV2|TRBD1|TRBJ1-5
CASRPGQGSNQPQHF
TGTGCCAGCAGGCCCGGACAGGGAAGCAATCAGCCCCAGCATTTT
>-|TRBV25-1|-|TRBJ2-7
CASSDAGARVEQYF
TGTGCCAGCAGTGATGCGGGGGCGCGGGTCGAGCAGTACTTC
>-|TRBV10-3|-|TRBJ1-3
CATNGRAAGNTIYF
TGTGCCACCAACGGGAGGGCAGCTGGAAACACCATATATTTT
>-|TRBV30|-|TRBJ2-4
CAWSSLARDIQYF
TGTGCCTGGAGTTCACTAGCTAGGGACATTCAGTACTTC
>-|TRBV2|TRBD1|TRBJ1-1
CASSERQGRGAFF
TGTGCCAGCAGTGAGAGACAGGGACGGGGCGCTTTCTTT
>-|TRBV7-3|TRBD2|TRBJ2-5
CASSRTSGGAGETQYF
TGTGCCAGCAGCCGCACTAGCGGGGGGGCCGGGGAGACCCAGTACTTC
>-|TRBV6-5|TRBD1|TRBJ2-7
CASSYAQGTDAYEQYF
TGTGCCAGCAGTTACGCACAGGGGACCGACGCCTACGAGCAGTACTTC
>few|TRBV7-2|TRBD1|TRBJ2-7
CASSPRTGGYEQYF
TGTGCCAGCAGCCCGAGGACAGGGGGTTACGAGCAGTACTTC
>once|TRBV12-5|-|TRBJ1-5
CASGLDTSQPQHF
TGTGCTAGTGGTTTGGACACCTCTCAGCCCCAGCATTTT
>once|TRBV19|TRBD2|TRBJ2-3
CASSRVAGSDTQYF
TGTGCCAGTAGTAGGGTAGCGGGGAGCGATACGCAGTATTTT
>-|TRBV19|TRBD2|TRBJ2-7
CASSNGPGLAGYEQYF
TGTGCCAGTAGTAATGGGCCGGGACTAGCGGGGTACGAGCAGTACTTC
>-|TRBV7-9|-|TRBJ1-1
CASNEPPMNTEAFF
TGTGCCAGCAACGAGCCGCCTATGAACACTGAAGCTTTCTTT
>-|TRBV27|-|TRBJ2-7
CASSFSVGLRYEQYF
TGTGCCAGCAGTTTTAGTGTGGGGCTTCGGTACGAGCAGTACTTC
>few|TRBV11-2|TRBD1|TRBJ1-2
CASTPWPGGILGYTF
TGTGCCAGCACCCCGTGGCCAGGGGGTATCCTCGGCTACACCTTC
>-|TRBV15|-|TRBJ1-1
CATSRDRNTEAFF
TGTGCCACCAGCAGAGATCGTAACACTGAAGCTTTCTTT
>-|TRBV6-1|-|TRBJ2-1
CASSEARGTPQVF
TGTGCCAGCAGTGAAGCTCGGGGAACACCCCAGGTCTTC
>-|TRBV6-5|-|TRBJ2-7
CASSHSKQAGAYEQYF
TGTGCCAGCAGTCACTCAAAGCAGGCCGGGGCCTACGAGCAGTACTTC
>-|TRBV7-9|TRBD1|TRBJ2-5
CASSLETGLVETQYF
TGTGCCAGCAGCTTAGAGACAGGGTTGGTGGAGACCCAGTACTTC
>-|TRBV28|-|TRBJ1-5
CAIQFGGGYSNQPQHF
TGTGCCATCCAGTTTGGGGGGGGATATAGCAATCAGCCCCAGCATTTT
>-|TRBV29-1|TRBD1|TRBJ1-2
CSVARGQGANYGYTF
TGCAGCGTTGCCCGGGGACAGGGGGCTAACTATGGCTACACCTTC
>once|TRBV7-8|TRBD1|TRBJ2-3
CASSLKAGGRGTDTQYF
TGTGCCAGCAGCTTAAAGGCAGGGGGCCGGGGCACAGATACGCAGTATTTT
>many|TRBV25-1|-|TRBJ1-6
CASRGHSDNSPLHF
TGTGCCAGCAGGGGACACAGTGATAATTCACCCCTCCACTTT
>-|TRBV5-5|-|TRBJ2-3
CASSLRVDGSPDTQYF
TGTGCCAGCAGCCTCCGGGTAGATGGGTCCCCAGATACGCAGTATTTT
>-|TRBV5-1|-|TRBJ1-1
CASSLGTGTNTEAFF
TGCGCCAGCAGCTTGGGTACAGGGACGAACACTGAAGCTTTCTTT
>once|TRBV5-1|TRBD1|TRBJ2-7
CASSYVGGGIPYEQYF
TGCGCCAGCAGCTACGTAGGGGGCGGAATCCCCTACGAGCAGTACTTC
>-|TRBV7-9|-|TRBJ2-1
CASSLTGSNEQFF
TGTGCCAGCAGCTTAACAGGGTCAAATGAGCAGTTCTTC
>-|TRBV19|TRBD1|TRBJ1-6
CASKVAWTGPGSPLHF
TGTGCCAGTAAGGTGGCCTGGACAGGTCCTGGATCACCCCTCCACTTT
>-|TRBV9|-|TRBJ2-7
CASSPRTAIYEQYF
TGTGCCAGCAGCCCCCGGACAGCTATCTACGAGCAGTACTTC
>-|TRBV7-9|-|TRBJ2-3
CASSSPRDTDTQYF
TGTGCCAGCAGCTCCCCCCGAGACACAGATACGCAGTATTTT
>-|TRBV19|TRBD2|TRBJ2-3
CASSLNRLASTDTQYF
TGTGCCAGTAGTCTAAACCGACTAGCCTCCACAGATACGCAGTATTTT
>-|TRBV9|TRBD1|TRBJ2-2
CASSVSTETGDTGELFF
TGTGCCAGCAGCGTCTCTACCGAGACAGGGGACACCGGGGAGCTGTTTTTT
>-|TRBV5-6|-|TRBJ1-5
CASSLGRTLRNQPQHF
TGTGCCAGCAGCTTGGGTCGGACATTGCGCAATCAGCCCCAGCATTTT
>-|TRBV7-9|-|TRBJ2-1
CASSLDLGQQSKLVF
TGTGCCAGCAGCTTAGATTTAGGCCAACAGAGCAAGTTGGTCTTC
>once|TRBV4-1|TRBD1|TRBJ2-1
CASSQAAQGAGNEQFF
TGCGCCAGCAGCCAAGCTGCTCAGGGGGCTGGCAATGAGCAGTTCTTC
>few|TRBV5-1|-|TRBJ1-2
CASSLARGQTANYGYTF
TGCGCCAGCAGCTTGGCGCGGGGGCAGACGGCTAACTATGGCTACACCTTC
>-|TRBV4-1|-|TRBJ1-4
CASSQDRRVTERKLFF
TGCGCCAGCAGCCAAGATCGGAGGGTCACGGAAAGGAAACTGTTTTTT
>once|TRBV10-2|TRBD2|TRBJ2-7
CASSGQTGGDEQYF
TGCGCCAGCAGTGGCCAGACGGGGGGGGACGAGCAGTACTTC
>-|TRBV12-3/TRBV12-4|-|TRBJ1-2
CASSPHTGIGYTF
TGTGCCAGCAGTCCCCATACAGGGATCGGCTACACCTTC
>-|TRBV5-8|TRBD2|TRBJ2-1
CASSLGGGGAKQFF
TGTGCCAGCAGCTTGGGCGGCGGGGGGGCCAAGCAGTTCTTC
>-|TRBV2|-|TRBJ1-3
CASSETGLGGNTIYF
TGTGCCAGCAGTGAAACAGGGCTAGGAGGAAACACCATATATTTT
>-|TRBV2|TRBD1|TRBJ1-1
CASKGQVNTEAFF
TGTGCCAGCAAAGGACAGGTGAACACTGAAGCTTTCTTT
>-|TRBV28|-|TRBJ1-2
CASRSGTTYGYTF
TGTGCCAGCAGGAGTGGGACAACGTATGGCTACACCTTC
>few|TRBV2|TRBD1|TRBJ1-5
CASHRGANQPQHF
TGTGCCAGCCACAGGGGGGCAAATCAGCCCCAGCATTTT
>-|TRBV30|-|TRBJ1-3
CAWTSGNTIYF
TGTGCCTGGACATCTGGAAACACCATATATTTT
>-|TRBV5-5|TRBD1|TRBJ1-2
CASSRWGRGDYGYTF
TGTGCCAGCAGCAGGTGGGGCAGGGGGGATTATGGCTACACCTTC
>-|TRBV2|-|TRBJ2-5
CASTGRDTPPETQYF
TGTGCCAGCACTGGCCGGGACACCCCTCCCGAGACCCAGTACTTC